The 20 T cell receptor beta chains reported below all come from one sample, sequenced in a study of cytomegalovirus exposure and HLA in healthy donors. PCR employed 60 Vbeta and 13 Jbeta primers. Here immunoSEQ multiplex PCR was the method, and the copy in TCRdb shows in-frame clones only, minus some. The sample holds under 150,000 clones, over 80% seen once. The sample consisted of PBMCs. The receptors derive from a middle-aged man in good health and CMV-seronegative.

This rearrangement joins TRBV5-4 to TRBJ2-5; 8 positions match TRBD2. J was trimmed by 1 base and V by 0 bases; bases with no gene match: 5. The CDR3 totals 16 residues. Germline assignment: CDR1 SGHNT and CDR2 YYREEE (reference sequence). The chain's CDR3 is CASSLANLAGQETQYF. The DNA of the CDR3 is TGTGCCAGCAGCTTGGCCAACCTAGCGGGCCAAGAGACCCAGTACTTC.

This chain uses TRBV25-1 with TRBJ2-3; perhaps TRBD1 as D (6 bases). Trimming left V 6 bases short and J 4 bases short, with 11 bases between. CDR1 is MGHDK and CDR2 is SYGVNS in the germline V gene. The CDR3 has 13 residues. The DNA of the CDR3 is TGTGCCAGCAGACACAGGGACGCAGATACGCAGTATTTT. Translated, it gives CASRHRDADTQYF.

This rearrangement joins TRBV5-4 to TRBJ2-7; a possible D gene is TRBD2 (7 bases). V lost 0 bases and J lost 0, with 13 bases in between. This CDR3 has 16 residues. Per the germline V gene, CDR1 is SGHNT and CDR2 is YYREEE (reference sequence). CDR3 amino acids: CASSLEGGEISYEQYF. The CDR3 DNA is TGTGCCAGCAGCTTGGAGGGGGGGGAGATCTCCTACGAGCAGTACTTC. Combining the CDR3 with reference TRBV5-4 and TRBJ2-7 gives the whole variable domain ETGVTQSPTHLIKTRGQQVTLRCSSQSGHNTVSWYQQALGQGPQFIFQYYREEENGRGNFPPRFSGLQFPNYSSELNVNALELDDSALYLCASSLEGGEISYEQYFGPGTRLTVT.

In regard to this clone: The junction departs from the called germline gene at one end, perhaps through a read error. Distinct nucleotide sequences in the sample also encode this CDR3. The chain carries TRBV30 and TRBJ2-7; D is perhaps TRBD2 (6 bases). This CDR3 is built from 15 residues. In germline, CDR1 is GTSNPN, CDR2 SVGIG (reference sequence). CDR3 residues: CAWGEWEAPEGEQYF. The CDR3 DNA reads TGCGCCTGGGGAGAGTGGGAGGCACCGGAGGGCGAGCAGTACTTC. Drawing the rest from reference TRBV30 and TRBJ2-7, the complete variable domain is SQTIHQWPATLVQPVGSPLSLECTVEGTSNPNLYWYRQAAGRGLQLLFYSVGIGQISSEVPQNLSASRPQDRQFILSSKKLLLSDSGFYLCAWGEWEAPEGEQYFGPGTRLTVT.

V is TRBV19 and J is TRBJ1-5, with D possibly TRBD1 on 5 matching bases. The CDR3 is made up of 13 amino acids. The V end was cut by 6 bases, the J end by 7 bases, with 13 bases between. The V gene's germline CDR1 is LNHDA and CDR2 SQIVND (reference sequence). The DNA of the CDR3 is TGTGCCAGTAGCGCGGGACCATCGCAGCCCCAGCATTTT. Translating gives CASSAGPSQPQHF.

The rearrangement joins TRBV6-5 to TRBJ2-5; a weak D match, TRBD1 (6 bases). This CDR3 contains 14 residues. Trimming left V 6 bases short and J 4 bases short, with 15 bases between. The germline V gene has CDR1 MNHEY and CDR2 SVGAGI. The CDR3: CASRERGSGETQYF. The DNA for the CDR3 is TGTGCCAGCAGAGAAAGGGGGTCGGGAGAGACCCAGTACTTC.

This sequence joins TRBV11-2 and TRBJ1-4; D is undetermined. The CDR3 extends over 13 amino acids. V was pared by 1 base and J by 7 bases, with 7 bases between. From germline, CDR1 is SGHAT and CDR2 FQNNGV. The CDR3 DNA reads TGTGCCAGCAGCTTAGGGAGAATTGAAAAACTGTTTTTT. It specifies CASSLGRIEKLFF.

V is TRBV28 and J is TRBJ2-7, with TRBD1 matching 7 bases. This CDR3 contains 14 residues. Germline V gene lookup returns CDR1 MDHEN and CDR2 SYDVKM. Losses at the gene ends were 6 bases for V and 3 bases for J; bases not matched to a gene: 8. The CDR3 sequence: CASSSPGQIYEQYF. DNA for the CDR3: TGTGCCAGCAGCTCTCCGGGACAGATCTACGAGCAGTACTTC.

The chain is built from TRBV27 and TRBJ2-7; TRBD1 matches 8 bases. The CDR3 length is 17 residues. Germline V gene sequence: CDR1 MNHEY, CDR2 SMNVEV (reference sequence). V dropped 10 bases and J dropped 3; count of bases not matched to a gene: 20. The CDR3: CATTRKFVGTGLYEQYF. In DNA form, the CDR3 reads TGTGCCACCACAAGAAAATTCGTCGGGACAGGACTCTACGAGCAGTACTTC.

The gene calls are TRBV10-3 and TRBJ2-1, with TRBD2 matching over 12 bases. The J segment lost 10 bases and the V segment lost 5 bases, leaving 15 bases of the junction unmatched. The length of the CDR3 is 17 residues. Germline V gene data show CDR1 as ENHRY and CDR2 as SYGVKD. The CDR3 reads CAISMPRLAGGPGEQFF. CDR3 nucleotides: TGTGCCATCAGTATGCCAAGGCTAGCGGGGGGGCCCGGGGAGCAGTTCTTC.

The V gene is TRBV5-4, the J gene TRBJ2-6, with a tentative D call TRBD2 (6 bases). Trimming pared 4 bases from V and 4 bases from J, leaving 9 bases between. Per the germline V gene, CDR1 is SGHNT and CDR2 is YYREEE (reference sequence). CDR3 length equals 14 residues. In nucleotides, the CDR3 is TGTGCCAGCAGCACGGAGGGGGGGGCCAACGTCCTGACTTTC. It yields the protein CASSTEGGANVLTF.

The rearrangement links TRBV6-1 to TRBJ2-1; 8 nucleotides match TRBD2. Germline V gene data show CDR1 as MNHNS and CDR2 as SASEGT. There are 16 residues in the CDR3. With V trimmed by 2 bases and J by 9 bases, 12 bases remained unmatched. The CDR3 sequence is CASSESSSGGYGEQFF. CDR3 nucleotide sequence: TGTGCCAGCAGTGAAAGCTCTTCGGGAGGGTATGGTGAGCAGTTCTTC.

There are a few counts of this clone. The CDR3 loop is CASSPDSINSPLHF. CDR3 coding DNA: TGTGCCAGCAGCCCGGACAGCATTAATTCACCCCTCCACTTT. The genes are TRBV11-1 and TRBJ1-6; tentative D call: TRBD1 (6 bases). Between the trimmed V and J ends, which lost 5 bases and 6 bases, there was a span of 11 bases. Germline-derived CDR1 and CDR2 are SGHAT and FQDESV (reference sequence). The CDR3 is made up of 14 amino acids.

The rearrangement joins TRBV7-2 to TRBJ2-1, with D possibly being TRBD2 (7 bases). The ends were cut back, 5 bases at V and 8 bases at J, with 19 bases in the middle. Germline-derived CDR1 and CDR2 are SGHTA and FQGNSA. This CDR3 is built from 15 residues. The CDR3 DNA sequence: TGTGCCAGCAGCGAGGGAGGGGGGACGTGGTATGAGCAGTTCTTC. Protein product: CASSEGGGTWYEQFF. The full variable domain, its missing parts supplied by reference TRBV7-2 and TRBJ2-1, is GAGVSQSPSNKVTEKGKDVELRCDPISGHTALYWYRQSLGQGLEFLIYFQGNSAPDKSGLPSDRFSAERTGGSVSTLTIQRTQQEDSAVYLCASSEGGGTWYEQFFGPGTRLTVL.

In its sample, this clone was seen once. This chain connects TRBV10-3 to TRBJ1-2, with TRBD1 matching over 10 bases. This CDR3 spans 16 amino acids. V lost 2 bases to trimming and J lost 7 bases; unmatched junction nucleotides: 10. The germline CDR1 and CDR2 sequences are ENHRY and SYGVKD. The chain's CDR3 is CAISEPIGTGVCGYTF. In DNA form, the CDR3 reads TGTGCCATCAGTGAGCCGATCGGGACAGGGGTTTGTGGCTACACCTTC.

J is TRBJ1-5 and V is TRBV6-6; possible D gene TRBD1, 6 bases. The CDR3 loop spans 15 amino acids. Between the trimmed V and J ends, which lost 2 bases and 5 bases, there was a span of 13 bases. Germline assignment: CDR1 MNHNY and CDR2 SVGAGI (reference sequence). CDR3: CASSYRAAGDQPQHF. The CDR3 nucleotides are TGTGCCAGCAGTTACCGAGCAGCAGGGGATCAGCCCCAGCATTTT.

The J gene is TRBJ2-7, the V gene TRBV4-1, with TRBD2 identical over 11 bases. There are 14 residues in the CDR3. Germline CDR1 is MGHRA and CDR2 is YSYEKL. J lost 4 bases, V lost 5 bases, and 4 bases had no gene match. The CDR3 here is CASSKLAGAYEQYF. CDR3 nucleotides: TGCGCCAGCAGCAAACTAGCGGGAGCGTACGAGCAGTACTTC.

This chain connects TRBV4-2 to TRBJ1-2, with a tentative D call TRBD1 (6 bases). Germline CDR1 is LGHNA and CDR2 is YNFKEQ. The CDR3 is 15 amino acids. V was clipped by 0 bases and J by 6 bases, with 14 bases between them. In nucleotides, the CDR3 is TGTGCCAGCAGCCAAGATTGGCAGGGGTCTAATGGCTACACCTTC. This codes for CASSQDWQGSNGYTF.

The genes are TRBV7-3 and TRBJ2-5; possible D gene TRBD2, 5 bases. The CDR3 spans 13 residues. V was clipped by 6 bases and J by 4 bases, with 12 bases between them. Looked up from germline, CDR1 is SGHTA and CDR2 is FQGTGA. CDR3 sequence: CASSSGLLETQYF. CDR3 DNA sequence: TGTGCCAGCAGTTCCGGACTTTTAGAGACCCAGTACTTC.

The V call is TRBV19, the J call TRBJ2-1, with D maybe TRBD1 (6 bases). Germline-derived CDR1 and CDR2 are LNHDA and SQIVND (reference sequence). The CDR3 contains 16 residues. V was pared by 4 bases and J by 2 bases, with 15 bases between. The DNA for the CDR3 is TGTGCCAGTAGTAATACAGGGATGCCGGCCTACAATGAGCAGTTCTTC. This encodes CASSNTGMPAYNEQFF.